This TCR beta chain was recovered during a study of PD-1 blockade in classical Hodgkin lymphoma. Study results and caveats: Diminished baseline TCR diversity has been reported in newly diagnosed patients relative to healthy donors.

Time point: cycle 4 day 1 (C4D1), after less than 7 weeks of nivolumab. Autologous stem cell transplantation was followed by relapse in every patient, and brentuximab vedotin exposure varied. Only in-frame clones appear in the TCRdb table, and some are missing; sequencing was by immunoSEQ multiplex PCR. The sample carries around 9,600 clones, around nine tenths recorded once. About this clone: Its matching antigen is unknown.

V dropped 10 bases and J dropped 5 bases, with 11 bases sitting between them. CDR1 is LNHDA and CDR2 is SQIVND in the germline V gene (reference sequence). CDR3 length: 11 amino acids. The source material was peripheral blood mononuclear cells (PBMCs), sampled before the fourth cycle of nivolumab. The receptor was derived from a human donor with classical Hodgkin lymphoma. V usage is TRBV19 and J usage is TRBJ1-1, with D possibly being TRBD1 (5 bases). CDR3 residues: CATSGVTEAFF. The CDR3 DNA is TGTGCCACTTCGGGGGTTACTGAAGCTTTCTTT.